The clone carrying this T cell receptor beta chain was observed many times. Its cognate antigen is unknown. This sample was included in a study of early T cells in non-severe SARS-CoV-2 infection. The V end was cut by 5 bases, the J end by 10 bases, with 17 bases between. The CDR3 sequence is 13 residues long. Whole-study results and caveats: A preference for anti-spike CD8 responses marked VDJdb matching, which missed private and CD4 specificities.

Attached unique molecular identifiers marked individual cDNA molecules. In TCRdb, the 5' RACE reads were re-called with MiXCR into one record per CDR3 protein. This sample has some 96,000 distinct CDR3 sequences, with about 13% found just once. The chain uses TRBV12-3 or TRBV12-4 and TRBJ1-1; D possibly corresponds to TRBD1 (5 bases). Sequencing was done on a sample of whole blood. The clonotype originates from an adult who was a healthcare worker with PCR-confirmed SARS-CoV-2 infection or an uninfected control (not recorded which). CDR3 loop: CASSDRQYEGAFF. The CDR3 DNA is TGTGCCAGCAGTGACCGACAGTACGAGGGAGCTTTCTTT.